Listed below are T cell receptor beta chains from one sample, sequenced in a study of cytomegalovirus exposure and HLA in healthy donors. Clones were sequenced by immunoSEQ multiplex PCR, and TCRdb holds only the in-frame ones, with some missing. The sample has about 120,000 clones; approximately 89% are singletons. Sequenced input: PBMCs. These receptors were taken from a woman aged 18-29 years in good health and CMV-seronegative. Each CDR3 is given with its conserved first and last residue. The order of the fields is V gene, clone size, J gene, D gene, CDR3 protein, CDR3 DNA. D genes are given only for firm matches. The listing skips clone size in some rows; elsewhere it reads once, few, many or a size class.

V: TRBV14; size: NA; J: TRBJ2-7; D: NA; CDR3: CASSRAGTYYEQYF; DNA: TGTGCCAGCAGCCGAGCCGGGACTTATTACGAGCAGTACTTC
V: TRBV7-9; size: NA; J: TRBJ1-1; D: NA; CDR3: CASSLEGGVAFF; DNA: TGTGCCAGCAGCTTGGAAGGAGGCGTAGCTTTCTTT
V: TRBV7-9; size: NA; J: TRBJ1-1; D: NA; CDR3: CASSFTGDTEAFF; DNA: TGTGCCAGCAGCTTCACAGGAGACACTGAAGCTTTCTTT
V: TRBV7-2; size: NA; J: TRBJ1-1; D: NA; CDR3: CASSLLTVNTEAFF; DNA: TGTGCCAGCAGCCTCCTGACAGTGAACACTGAAGCTTTCTTT
V: TRBV29-1; size: NA; J: TRBJ1-1; D: NA; CDR3: CSVPGSRAEAFF; DNA: TGCAGCGTCCCGGGGAGTCGTGCTGAAGCTTTCTTT
V: TRBV7-2; size: NA; J: TRBJ1-2; D: NA; CDR3: CASSPPGLNYGYTF; DNA: TGTGCCAGCAGCCCACCGGGACTAAACTATGGCTACACCTTC
V: TRBV6-1; size: NA; J: TRBJ2-3; D: TRBD2; CDR3: CASSEMAGGPGTQYF; DNA: TGTGCCAGCAGTGAAATGGCGGGGGGGCCGGGGACGCAGTATTTT
V: TRBV5-1; size: NA; J: TRBJ2-1; D: NA; CDR3: CASSSISSGSFSSYNEQFF; DNA: TGCGCCAGCAGCTCTATCTCCAGCGGTAGCTTTAGCTCCTACAATGAGCAGTTCTTC
V: TRBV6-1; size: NA; J: TRBJ2-3; D: NA; CDR3: CASSEQTAARFDTQYF; DNA: TGTGCCAGCAGTGAACAGACGGCGGCTCGATTTGATACGCAGTATTTT
V: TRBV6-6; size: few; J: TRBJ1-2; D: TRBD1; CDR3: CASSRETGVYGYTF; DNA: TGTGCCAGCAGTCGCGAGACAGGGGTCTATGGCTACACCTTC
V: TRBV28; size: NA; J: TRBJ1-3; D: TRBD1; CDR3: CASSFGQGLAGNTIYF; DNA: TGTGCCAGCAGTTTCGGACAGGGGCTGGCTGGAAACACCATATATTTT
V: TRBV25-1; size: NA; J: TRBJ2-1; D: TRBD2; CDR3: CASSASGRVLSPQFF; DNA: TGTGCCAGCAGTGCCTCAGGGAGGGTACTGAGCCCCCAGTTCTTC
V: TRBV19; size: NA; J: TRBJ2-6; D: TRBD1; CDR3: CASSIGTGGANVLTF; DNA: TGTGCCAGTAGTATAGGGACAGGTGGGGCCAACGTCCTGACTTTC
V: TRBV7-2; size: NA; J: TRBJ2-5; D: TRBD1; CDR3: CASSLPGTGGWETQYF; DNA: TGTGCCAGCAGCTTGCCCGGGACAGGGGGATGGGAGACCCAGTACTTC
V: TRBV5-8; size: NA; J: TRBJ2-7; D: NA; CDR3: CASSLRRGPPYEQYF; DNA: TGTGCCAGCAGCTTGAGGCGGGGGCCTCCCTACGAGCAGTACTTC
V: TRBV27; size: NA; J: TRBJ2-2; D: TRBD1; CDR3: CASRTTGTNTGELFF; DNA: TGTGCCAGCAGAACGACAGGGACGAACACCGGGGAGCTGTTTTTT